These T cell receptor beta chains were read from a single sample in a study of blood T cell repertoires in COVID-19. Clones were sequenced by immunoSEQ multiplex PCR, and TCRdb holds only the in-frame ones, with some missing. The sample holds about 210,000 clones, under 90% seen once. Material: peripheral blood. All receptors derive from a woman of 80 years or more with COVID-19, enrolled during active disease. Both conserved end residues are part of each CDR3. Fields, in order: clone size, V gene, D gene, J gene, CDR3 DNA, CDR3 protein. D genes are given only for firm matches. Some rows mark clone size as missing; the rest say once, few, many or name a class of expanded clone.

NA	TRBV9	NA	TRBJ1-5	TGTGCCAGCAGCGTCGGGGGAGGGGCCTTCAATCAGCCCCAGCATTTT	CASSVGGGAFNQPQHF
NA	TRBV7-3	TRBD1	TRBJ2-3	TGTGCCAGCAGCCCCACAGGGGGCCGCACAGATACGCAGTATTTT	CASSPTGGRTDTQYF
NA	TRBV18	NA	TRBJ2-1	TGTGCCAGCTCACCGAACACAGGGGAGCAGTTCTTC	CASSPNTGEQFF
NA	TRBV20-1	TRBD2	TRBJ2-1	TGCAGTGCTAGTCCTGGACTAGCGGACAATGAGCAGTTCTTC	CSASPGLADNEQFF
NA	TRBV5-1	NA	TRBJ2-2	TGCGCCAGCTCCACGACAGCGAGCACCGGGGAGCTGTTTTTT	CASSTTASTGELFF
NA	TRBV7-8	NA	TRBJ1-6	TGTGCCAGCAGCTTATTAAGGGGTTCAAATTCACCCCTCCACTTT	CASSLLRGSNSPLHF
NA	TRBV5-1	TRBD2	TRBJ2-7	TGCGCCAGCAGCCCAGGGCCACTAGCGGGAGGGACCTACGAGCAGTACTTC	CASSPGPLAGGTYEQYF
NA	TRBV19	NA	TRBJ1-2	TGTGCCAGTAGTATTGGTGGCAGGAACTATGGCTACACCTTC	CASSIGGRNYGYTF
NA	TRBV7-8	TRBD2	TRBJ2-5	TGTGCCAGCAGCCTAGGACTAGCAGAAGAGACCCAGTACTTC	CASSLGLAEETQYF
NA	TRBV9	NA	TRBJ2-7	TGTGCCAGCAGCGTAGAGGAGGGGTCCTCAAGGGACGAGCAGTACTTC	CASSVEEGSSRDEQYF
NA	TRBV5-4	TRBD1	TRBJ1-3	TGTGCCAGCAGTTCGGGACAGGTTGGAAACACCATATATTTT	CASSSGQVGNTIYF
NA	TRBV18	NA	TRBJ1-1	TGTGCCAGCGCACAAACAGGTGCAGGTACGAACACTGAAGCTTTCTTT	CASAQTGAGTNTEAFF
NA	TRBV6-5	TRBD2	TRBJ2-2	TGTGCCAGCAGTCTAGCGGGACCGAACACCGGGGAGCTGTTTTTT	CASSLAGPNTGELFF
NA	TRBV4-2	TRBD1	TRBJ2-7	TGTGCCAGCAGCCAAGTTCAAGGGGGGACAGGGGGCCTGGGAGAGCAGTACTTC	CASSQVQGGTGGLGEQYF
NA	TRBV24-1	TRBD1	TRBJ2-1	TGTGCCACCAGTGGTGGACAGGGTGCTTACAATGAGCAGTTCTTC	CATSGGQGAYNEQFF
NA	TRBV3-1/TRBV3-2	TRBD2	TRBJ2-2	TGTGCCAGCGGGAGGGGCGGGGAGCTGTTTTTT	CASGRGGELFF
NA	TRBV5-1	TRBD2	TRBJ2-3	TGCGCCAGCCGGGATCCGGGGGGGACAGATACGCAGTATTTT	CASRDPGGTDTQYF
NA	TRBV6-1	NA	TRBJ2-4	TGTGCCAGCAGTGAATGGGACTTAGAGGGGGCGAGTAGCAAAAACATTCAGTACTTC	CASSEWDLEGASSKNIQYF
NA	TRBV2	NA	TRBJ2-2	TGTGCCAGCAGTGGGGGGGTGACCCTCGCCGGAACCGGGGAGCTGTTTTTT	CASSGGVTLAGTGELFF
few	TRBV9	TRBD2	TRBJ2-3	TGTGCCAGCAGCGGGGGACTAGCGGGACCCGATACGCAGTATTTT	CASSGGLAGPDTQYF
NA	TRBV28	NA	TRBJ1-2	TGTGCCAGCAGTTTATGGGCAGACTATGGCTACACCTTC	CASSLWADYGYTF
few	TRBV11-2	NA	TRBJ1-1	TGTGCCAGCAGCTTACTGTTGAACACTGAAGCTTTCTTT	CASSLLLNTEAFF
NA	TRBV19	NA	TRBJ1-3	TGTGCCGGCTCGCCGGGGGTCGGAAACACCATATATTTT	CAGSPGVGNTIYF
NA	TRBV2	NA	TRBJ2-5	TGTGCCACCGTTCCGGGAGTCCAAGAGACCCAGTACTTC	CATVPGVQETQYF
NA	TRBV5-1	NA	TRBJ1-5	TGCGCCAGCAGCTTCGACAGTCTACAGCCCCAGCATTTT	CASSFDSLQPQHF
NA	TRBV19	NA	TRBJ2-3	TGTGCCAGTAGTACTCAGGGAACCCGGGGGGATACGCAGTATTTT	CASSTQGTRGDTQYF
NA	TRBV3-1/TRBV3-2	NA	TRBJ1-1	TGTGCCAGCAGCCGGGGGGGCCCCACTGAAGCTTTCTTT	CASSRGGPTEAFF
many	TRBV7-2	NA	TRBJ1-5	TGTGCCAGCAGCTCCGCCAGGGGCCAGCCCCAGCATTTT	CASSSARGQPQHF
NA	TRBV19	NA	TRBJ2-1	TGTGCCAGTCGACTAGTTACTGAGCAGTTCTTC	CASRLVTEQFF
once	TRBV5-1	TRBD2	TRBJ2-5	TGCGCCAGCAGCTTCCTAGCGGGGGGTCAAGAGACCCAGTACTTC	CASSFLAGGQETQYF
NA	TRBV18	NA	TRBJ2-5	TGTGCCAGCTCAAATAGGGGGGAGACCCAGTACTTC	CASSNRGETQYF
NA	TRBV10-1	NA	TRBJ2-5	TGCGCTCCGGGACTCCCAATTAACGTGGAGACCCAGTACTTC	CAPGLPINVETQYF
NA	TRBV3-1/TRBV3-2	TRBD1	TRBJ2-1	TGTGCCAGCAGCCAAGGATGGGACAGGGGAAATGAGCAGTTCTTC	CASSQGWDRGNEQFF
NA	TRBV5-5	TRBD1	TRBJ1-6	TGTGCCAGCAGCTTGGCGACAGGGATGTCGGCACCCCTCCACTTT	CASSLATGMSAPLHF
NA	TRBV7-9	TRBD1	TRBJ2-2	TGTGCCAGCAGGTTGACAGGGACCGGGAAGCTGTTTTTT	CASRLTGTGKLFF
NA	TRBV4-1	NA	TRBJ1-2	TGCGCCAGCAGCCAAGACTGGACAATCCCCTATGGCTACACCTTC	CASSQDWTIPYGYTF
once	TRBV7-2	TRBD2	TRBJ2-7	TGTGCCAGCAGCGCCGACCCGGGACTATACGAGCAGTACTTC	CASSADPGLYEQYF
NA	TRBV5-4	NA	TRBJ2-1	TGTGCCAGCAGCTTGGCCGGACAGCCTGAGCAGTTCTTC	CASSLAGQPEQFF
NA	TRBV5-1	TRBD1	TRBJ1-1	TGCGCCAGCGGACACGACAGGGAAGGGCACACTGAAGCTTTCTTT	CASGHDREGHTEAFF
NA	TRBV6-5	NA	TRBJ1-5	TGTGCCAGCAGGACAAATAGCAATCAGCCCCAGCATTTT	CASRTNSNQPQHF
once	TRBV18	NA	TRBJ2-7	TGTGCCAGCTCCTCCAGGGGAAGCGAGCAGTACTTC	CASSSRGSEQYF
once	TRBV9	NA	TRBJ1-2	TGTGCCAGCAGCTCCCCTAGCCCCATTGGCTACACCTTC	CASSSPSPIGYTF
NA	TRBV27	NA	TRBJ1-6	TGTGCCAGCAGTTTATATCAGGGGAAGGACTCACCCCTCCACTTT	CASSLYQGKDSPLHF
NA	TRBV9	NA	TRBJ1-3	TGTGCCAGCAGCGTCCGGGACAACTCTGGAAACACCATATATTTT	CASSVRDNSGNTIYF
NA	TRBV24-1	TRBD1	TRBJ1-5	TGTGCCACCAGGGCCCCGGGACAGGGGGCAGAAGGGCAGCCCCAGCATTTT	CATRAPGQGAEGQPQHF
NA	TRBV29-1	TRBD1	TRBJ2-7	TGCAGCGCCGGGGGACAGGGGGTAACTTACGAGCAGTACTTC	CSAGGQGVTYEQYF
NA	TRBV27	TRBD1	TRBJ1-2	TGTGCCAGCAGTTTGCGGACAGGGGCTACTAACTATGGCTACACCTTC	CASSLRTGATNYGYTF
NA	TRBV4-1	TRBD1	TRBJ1-4	TGCGCCAGCAGCCAGTGGGGTACAGGGGGGGAAAAACTGTTTTTT	CASSQWGTGGEKLFF
NA	TRBV7-9	NA	TRBJ1-3	TGTGCCAGCAGGCCAACAGGGATACAATCTGGAAACACCATATATTTT	CASRPTGIQSGNTIYF
NA	TRBV5-1	NA	TRBJ2-2	TGCGCCAGCAAGGACACGGTCAGCACCGGGGAGCTGTTTTTT	CASKDTVSTGELFF
NA	TRBV7-7	TRBD1	TRBJ2-5	TGTGCTAGCAGCCCCTCGATGGGACAGGTCCAAGAGACCCAGTACTTC	CASSPSMGQVQETQYF
NA	TRBV5-6	NA	TRBJ2-7	TGTGCCAGCAGCTTGGTGCCAGGGGCAGCTGACGAGCAGTACTTC	CASSLVPGAADEQYF
once	TRBV4-1	TRBD2	TRBJ2-5	TGCGCCAGCAGCTCCCGGGGAGGGCGAGGAGAGACCCAGTACTTC	CASSSRGGRGETQYF
NA	TRBV6-6	NA	TRBJ1-6	TGTGCCAGCAGTTCCGACAGTTTTCCCGGGTCACCCCTCCACTTT	CASSSDSFPGSPLHF